The 2 T cell receptor beta chains below were found in one sample sequenced in a study of vaccination and CD4 T cells after COVID-19. As for treatment: roughly nine-day PBMC culture with coronavirus spike peptide pools or control peptides (ViraFEST assay). At the Johns Hopkins FTIC core, DNA taken from cultured CD4+ T cells was sequenced by way of the Oncomine TCR Beta short-read assay. TCRdb processed the PCR reads anew with MiXCR; each CDR3 protein has one entry. Of about 27,000 distinct CDR3 sequences detected, approximately 62% appear once; the ten largest clones hold about 17%. Their antigens remain unidentified. The sample was CD4+ T cells from blood, cultured in vitro, taken after SARS-CoV-2 vaccination. The receptors were sampled from a human donor who received a COVID-19 vaccine.

In its sample, this clonotype was seen once. V usage is TRBV30 and J usage is TRBJ1-5, with D hard to call. V lost 5 bases and J 2 bases, leaving 10 bases between the germline ends. Germline V lookup: CDR1 GTSNPN, CDR2 SVGIG (reference sequence). The CDR3 is made up of 13 amino acids. CDR3 amino acids: CAWANTGNQPQHF. CDR3 coding DNA: TGTGCCTGGGCTAATACGGGCAATCAGCCCCAGCATTTT.

This clonotype was counted a few times. The genes are TRBV20-1 and TRBJ2-3; 7 positions agree with TRBD1. The CDR3 length is 15 residues. J gave up 4 bases and V 3 bases, and 10 bases lay outside the gene matches. Germline-derived CDR1 and CDR2 are DFQATT and SNEGSKA (reference sequence). CDR3 bases: TGCAGTGCTAGGCCCAGGGGGAGTTTTGCAGATACGCAGTATTTT. As protein: CSARPRGSFADTQYF.